The clone carrying this T cell receptor beta chain was counted at least ten times. This sample is part of a study of T-cell memory formation after mild COVID-19. TCRdb re-called the 5' RACE reads through MiXCR, storing one row per CDR3 protein. The table has tens of thousands of distinct CDR3 sequences, over 9.5% seen once; the top ten hold approximately 29%. The CDR3 runs 13 residues. The V gene's germline CDR1 is SGHAT and CDR2 FQNNGV. Trimming left V 5 bases short and J 1 base short, with 8 bases between. J is TRBJ1-1 and V is TRBV11-2; D ambiguous. The TCR was taken from a young man who had mild COVID-19 (a few samples of this study predate the infection). Cell type and time point are not known. The sequenced material came from PBMCs or a T cell subset sorted from them (not recorded which). CDR3 amino acids: CASSNGPNTEAFF. The CDR3 DNA reads as TGTGCCAGCAGCAATGGGCCGAACACTGAAGCTTTCTTT.